This entry describes one TCR beta chain. Its recognized antigen is unknown. Per-base qualities were not stored, and no clone one base away is much larger. These data are taken from a study of blood T cell repertoires in COVID-19 (dated by TCRdb to about 2020). Background for the entire study: The collaborator samples originated in the United States, Italy and Spain and spanned the acute and convalescent phases of COVID-19. The repertoires were released in a freely available public database intended as a resource for research on the immune response to SARS-CoV-2. The samples were drawn from two sources: the first 160 participants of the ongoing ImmuneRACE study, and 1,254 subjects contributed by 6 global collaborators. Where HLA class I and class II types were available, the types were taken from metadata supplied by the sample provider, not from assay-based typing. Deeply sampled blood TCRbeta repertoires from subjects exposed to, actively infected with, or recovered from COVID-19 were included in the dataset. The sample metadata nearly always contained a de-identified subject ID, COVID-19 status, age in years and sex. The prospective study material was composed of cDNA or gDNA derived from T cells, B-cell-depleted T cells, or PBMCs. The study at large found these results: The amount of clinical and demographic metadata varied by source and participant and was provided uncurated.

Trimming leaves V shorter by 5 bases and J shorter by 4 bases, with the junction holding 8 bases beyond the gene matches. CDR3 length: 14 amino acids, cysteine to phenylalanine. Only the CDR3 part of the read is kept: 42 bases, read in frame from the first base. In the germline V gene, CDR1 corresponds to SGHVS and CDR2 to FQNEAQ. Collaborating institutions collected whole blood in K2EDTA tubes following their own protocols. For TCRbeta analysis, collaborator samples were shipped as frozen whole blood, as isolated PBMCs, or as DNA extracted from either sample type. TCRbeta CDR3 regions were amplified from genomic DNA by means of the immunoSEQ Assay, a bias-controlled multiplex PCR. From the authors' description of their analysis: Within the assay, amplification of reference gene primers was used to estimate how many nucleated cells each sample contained. To quantify the absolute abundance of each unique TCRbeta CDR3 rearrangement, sequence reads were collapsed and filtered. For each sample, productive Simpson clonality was calculated as the square root of Simpson's diversity index across productive rearrangements. The immuneACCESS repertoire file appears here via TCRdb, limited to in-frame rearrangements. These files lack a portion of the clones; in checked studies, under half of the deficit traces to unresolved V genes, and the cause of the others is not known. V, J and clone size derive from that table, while D and trimming were established from the DNA sequence. In all, the sample holds around 63,000 clones, and 70% to 85% of those were seen once. More than 30% of the sample comes from the top ten.

The sequenced sample was peripheral blood. In this chain, TRBV7-8 is recombined with TRBJ2-7; 7 junctional bases match TRBD2. This receptor was identified in a human donor in a cohort sampled during active COVID-19. The nucleotides are TGTGCCAGCAGCCCACTCGTGGGGGGGTACGAGCAGTACTTC. It codes for CASSPLVGGYEQYF.